This T cell receptor (beta chain) was found in a study of T cells in Graves' hyperthyroidism and ophthalmopathy. Study outcomes and limitations: The blood repertoire included most of the expanded thyroid clonotypes above 0.001.

Amplified TCR beta CDR3 regions came from RNA transcripts. The HTBI primer set drove a first-round RT-PCR of the TCR CDR3. TCRdb recomputed calls from the multiplex PCR reads with MiXCR, one row per CDR3 protein. The sample lists 500,000 to 700,000 distinct CDR3 sequences, 16% occurring once. The V gene end was trimmed by 8 bases and the J gene end by 0 bases; junction bases not matched to a gene: 5. Per the germline V gene, CDR1 is SGHVS and CDR2 is FQNEAQ. This CDR3 comprises 15 residues. With regard to this clonotype: What it recognizes is unknown.

Researchers barred patients who had uncontrolled infection, other autoimmune disease, pregnancy or lactation. Based on clinical symptoms, serum thyroxine and TRAb, thyroid ultrasound and orbital computed tomography, diagnoses were reached. A 10 ml volume of fresh peripheral blood provided the PBMCs. This TCR was sampled from a woman between 18 and 29 years old with Graves' hyperthyroidism. The sequenced material came from blood. This rearrangement joins TRBV7-8 to TRBJ1-4; TRBD1 agrees at 8 bases. CDR3 DNA: TGTGCCAGCGGACAGGGTACTGCAACTAATGAAAAACTGTTTTTT. Its translation: CASGQGTATNEKLFF.